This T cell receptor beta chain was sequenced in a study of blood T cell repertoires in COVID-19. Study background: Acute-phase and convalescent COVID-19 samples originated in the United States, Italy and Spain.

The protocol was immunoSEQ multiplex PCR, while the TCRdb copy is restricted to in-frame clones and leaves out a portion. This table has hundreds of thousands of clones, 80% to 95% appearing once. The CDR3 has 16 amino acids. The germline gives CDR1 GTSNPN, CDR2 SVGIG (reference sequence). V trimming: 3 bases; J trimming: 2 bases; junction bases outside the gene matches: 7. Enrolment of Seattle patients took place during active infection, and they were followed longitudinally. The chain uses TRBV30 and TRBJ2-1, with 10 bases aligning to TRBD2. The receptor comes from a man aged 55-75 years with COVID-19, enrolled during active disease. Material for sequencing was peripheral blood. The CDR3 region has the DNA TGTGCCTGGAGGCCTCCCGGACTAGCGGCCTACAATGAGCAGTTCTTC. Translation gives CAWRPPGLAAYNEQFF.